A single sample is the source of the 5 T cell receptor beta chains below, sequenced in a study of blood T cell repertoires in COVID-19. Sequencing used immunoSEQ multiplex PCR; TCRdb keeps in-frame clones, though not all of them. The sample has under 250,000 clones, about 89% seen once; the top ten hold under 7.5%. Sequencing was done on a sample of peripheral blood. These TCRs come from a man in his 60s who had recovered from COVID-19.

The chain recombines TRBV4-1 with TRBJ2-3; 8 bases are a match to TRBD1. V shed 8 bases, J shed 4 bases, and the junction held 11 bases outside the gene matches. The CDR3 totals 15 residues. Germline CDR1 and CDR2: MGHRA and YSYEKL. The CDR3 nucleotides are TGCGCCAGCGGAATAACAGGGGGTGCGGCAGATACGCAGTATTTT. This translates into CASGITGGAADTQYF.

The V and J genes are TRBV7-2 and TRBJ2-7, with 13 nucleotides matching TRBD2. After removal of 3 bases from V and 2 bases from J, the junction contained 4 bases not matched to a gene. Germline V lookup: CDR1 SGHTA, CDR2 FQGNSA. This CDR3 spans 16 amino acids. The CDR3 bases are TGTGCCAGCAGCTTTTCCGGGACTAGCGGGACCTACGAGCAGTACTTC. It specifies CASSFSGTSGTYEQYF.

The chain joins TRBV5-6 to TRBJ2-7; the match to TRBD1 covers 8 bases. The CDR3 spans 16 residues. Germline trimming cut 3 bases from V and 3 bases from J; bases unmatched to any gene: 11. The germline CDR1 and CDR2 sequences are SGHDT and YYEEEE. The CDR3 sequence is CASSSLPDRGIYEQYF. CDR3 DNA sequence: TGTGCCAGCAGCTCTTTACCTGACAGGGGCATCTACGAGCAGTACTTC.

The V gene is TRBV19, the J gene TRBJ1-4, with unresolved D. Germline V gene sequence: CDR1 LNHDA, CDR2 SQIVND (reference sequence). Between the trimmed V and J ends, which lost 5 bases and 6 bases, there was a span of 13 bases. The CDR3 has 14 residues. For the CDR3, the DNA is TGTGCCAGTAGTTGGGCACGAAACCATGAAAAACTGTTTTTT. Amino acid sequence: CASSWARNHEKLFF. The whole variable domain, remainder taken from reference TRBV19 and TRBJ1-4, is DGGITQSPKYLFRKEGQNVTLSCEQNLNHDAMYWYRQDPGQGLRLIYYSQIVNDFQKGDIAEGYSVSREKKESFPLTVTSAQKNPTAFYLCASSWARNHEKLFFGSGTQLSVL.

The chain joins TRBV5-1 to TRBJ2-2, with D perhaps matching TRBD1 (6 bases). The CDR3 has 13 amino acids. Germline V gene sequence: CDR1 SGHRS, CDR2 YFSETQ. The germline V and J ends were trimmed by 2 bases and 8 bases, with 10 bases remaining between them. The CDR3 sequence: CASSFAGEGELFF. DNA for the CDR3: TGCGCCAGCAGCTTCGCAGGGGAGGGGGAGCTGTTTTTT.